This TCR beta chain is from a study of T-cell memory formation after mild COVID-19 (dated by TCRdb to the early 2020s). In terms of the full investigation: TCR sequence clusters from the two donors were found to be largely donor specific. The cohort comprised two young, previously healthy adult volunteers, one female and one male. Longitudinal TCRalpha and TCRbeta repertoire sequencing tracked T-cell clones expanding and contracting after mild COVID-19 in two donors. Study-wide findings and limitations: From day 15 to 85, contracting clones showed balanced CD4/CD8 phenotypes, whereas a second wave of clones that expanded from day 15 to 37 leaned towards CD4+. SARS-CoV-2 specificity of the second-wave clones peaking on day 37 was not confirmed. Contracting CD4+ clones appeared mostly in the CM and EM memory subsets, whereas CD8+ clones were enriched in EMRA. Only two mild cases were covered by the study, and larger cohorts that include severe cases with pre-infection samples were considered necessary. Some responding clones were detected in pre-infection memory, suggesting pre-existing cross-reactive memory T cells joined the SARS-CoV-2 response.

The CDR3 runs 14 amino acids, cysteine and phenylalanine included. Kept here is only the CDR3 DNA, which spans 42 bases and is read in frame from base 1. Via the germline V gene, CDR1 is SGDLS and CDR2 YYNGEE. Clipping removes 4 bases from V and 8 bases from J, with 8 as the unmatched junction base count. Comments on this clonotype: Its antigen target is currently unknown. The input lacks base qualities; no much larger clone sits a single base away.

Ficoll-Paque density gradient centrifugation was used to isolate PBMCs. This sample was sequenced with an Illumina NovaSeq 6000. cDNA libraries for TCRalpha and TCRbeta were prepared by 5'RACE using constant-segment primers, with sample barcodes and unique molecular identifiers added. Trizol reagent was used to extract RNA from every sample. Amplification of the libraries took two PCR steps, and the second step added a second sample barcode plus Illumina TruSeq adapters. Libraries were sequenced on an Illumina NovaSeq with 2 x 150 bp paired-end reads. The paper's data handling went like this. Reads were demultiplexed and collapsed into UMI-guided consensus sequences with migec v1.2.7. With mixcr v2.1.11, UMI consensuses were aligned to TRA and TRB V and J templates and assembled into clonotypes. A clonotype was counted as expanded or contracted only when both edgeR and NoisET called the clonotype significant, with the noise models trained on biological replicates. edgeR calls used a false discovery rate-adjusted p below 0.01 and a log2 fold-change threshold of 1. As an exploratory analysis of dynamics, max-normalized trajectories of the 1000 most abundant clonotypes were examined by PCA with hierarchical clustering. Separately sequenced CD4+ and CD8+ repertoires were used to assign a CD4 or CD8 phenotype to each responding clone. TCRdb applied fastp at Q25 and MiXCR to the public reads, then kept only in-frame beta chains. Each record represents a unique CDR3 protein, reported with the most common genes and DNA among its rows. None of the V and J calls come from the authors' own analysis; TCRdb made them. The sample table shows about 470,000 distinct CDR3 sequences, and roughly 25% are seen once. The leading ten clones occupy 12% of the sample.

The chain couples TRBV9 to TRBJ2-1, and 8 junctional nucleotides match TRBD2. The TCR was taken from an adult woman who had mild COVID-19 (a few samples of this study predate the infection). The sample titles of this study are shuffled in the database, so cell type and time point are left out; the donor was told from shared clones. Sequenced: PBMCs or a T cell subset sorted from them (not recorded which). The CDR3 region: CASSPLAGGDEQFF. The DNA sequence is given as TGTGCCAGCAGCCCCCTTGCGGGAGGTGATGAGCAGTTCTTC.